This TCR beta chain was recorded in a study of patients and donors after allogeneic stem cell transplantation. TCRdb passed the RT-PCR reads through MiXCR, listing each CDR3 protein once. Among about a million distinct CDR3 sequences listed, 18% were seen once. This clonotype was found a few times. This CDR3 region has 15 residues. With V trimmed by 0 bases and J by 5 bases, 3 bases remained unmatched. The germline V gene encodes CDR1 SGHDT and CDR2 YYEEEE. The V gene is TRBV5-6, the J gene TRBJ2-5; 11 nucleotides agree with TRBD2. The sequenced sample consisted of blood, either unsorted or a sorted T cell fraction (not recorded which). This receptor was obtained from a human donor who was either an allogeneic HSCT recipient or a stem cell or donor lymphocyte infusion donor (not recorded which). It is not recorded whose cells these are; they may come from a transplant donor. The CDR3 reads CASSLVLAGGETQYF. The CDR3 bases are TGTGCCAGCAGCTTGGTCCTAGCGGGAGGCGAGACCCAGTACTTC.